The entry that follows covers one TCR beta chain sequence. This clone appeared a few times. Its specific antigen is unknown. The record has no base qualities; no much larger clone is one base away. Donors were healthy HIV-negative adults with no recently reported acute infections or vaccinations. Every donor was a Caucasian adult residing in Nashville, Tennessee, USA. Magnetic negative selection was used to enrich CD4+ T cells, after which naive cells were positively selected on CD45RA and the negative fraction became the memory subset. Blood was obtained by leukapheresis, after which PBMCs were separated by Ficoll-Histopaque density gradient centrifugation and cryopreserved in liquid nitrogen vapor phase. Analytical flow cytometry was used to check the purity and quantity of every magnetically sorted T cell population. From each sorted fraction, genomic DNA was isolated and quantified by UV absorbance on a Nanodrop 2000c.

The CDR3 numbers 21 residues from cysteine through phenylalanine. The sequence is cut down to CDR3 DNA, 63 bases in frame from base 1. CDR1 and CDR2 are drawn from the germline V gene (reference sequence): GTSNPN, SVGIG. After removal of 1 base from V and 2 bases from J, the junction retains 16 bases not matched to a gene. Using the deep immunoSEQ assay, multiplex PCR amplified TCR CDR3 regions from genomic DNA. Extracted genomic DNA from each cell subset was distributed evenly across all wells of several immunoSEQ 96-well plates, and each plate was treated as a replicate. For sorted subsets, each replicate PCR was loaded with roughly 200 ng genomic DNA, equivalent to approximately 27,000 T cell genomes. Purified libraries were measured with a Qubit 3.0 fluorometer, size-checked on a Bioanalyzer 2100, and measured again with the KAPA Library Quantification kit. Every immunoSEQ 96-well plate was sequenced on a separate single-read 150-cycle Illumina NextSeq 550 flow cell. Regarding the original processing steps: The immunoSEQ output contained only junctional sequences without quality scores, so filtering could not match that applied to full-length reads. To assign V/J genes and CDR3, sequences were annotated against IMGT germline references using PyIR, a Python wrapper for IgBLAST v1.9. Reads were removed for weak V/J assignments (E-value above 1e-6), missing CDR3, stop codons, out-of-frame junctions, or ambiguous translated residues. V3J clonotypes were defined by identical inferred V gene, J gene, and CDR3 amino acid sequence. Percentage overlap between repertoires was calculated by dividing the number of shared unique clonotypes by the size of the smaller repertoire. Repertoire richness was assessed with RTK rarefaction, the Chao1 estimator, and Recon v2.1 estimates of unobserved clonotypes. OLGA was used to compute generation probabilities for all TCRbeta clonotypes that the gDNA method yielded from a handful of donors. Here the immuneACCESS table is served through TCRdb, limited to in-frame sequences with V and J called. Missing clones are a known gap in these copies; in checked studies unresolved V genes cover under half, and the rest lacks a known reason. V, J and clone size are taken as reported in that table, and D and trimming were inferred from the DNA itself. Counted in this sample were 950,000 to 1,100,000 clones; around 74% of them appeared once. Approximately 1.5% of the sample is in the top ten clones.

The data belong to a study of shared clonotypes between healthy human individuals (dated by TCRdb to 2020 to 2021). About the full investigation: A few men and two women, aged 18 to 49 years, made up the cohort. For each donor, three plates each were used for CD4 naive and CD4 memory, two plates were used for CD8 naive, and one plate was used for CD8 memory. Blood TCR repertoires of a handful of healthy adults were deeply sequenced to estimate repertoire size and the extent of clonotype sharing between individuals. Different laboratories and diverse techniques were used to prepare libraries and sequence TCR repertoires, to increase sequencing depth and limit assay-specific biases. Between about 0.85 and 9.5 billion PBMCs per donor were obtained by leukapheresis.

Study-level results and caveats: Based on pairwise subsampling, the degree of clonotype sharing among donors was expected to be affected by sequencing depth. Naive subsets generally had larger estimated clonotype richness than memory subsets. Compared with non-shared clonotypes, the clonotypes found in all four sorted-subset donors had higher generation probabilities. The genetic and exposure-history diversity represented was limited by the small number of donors. Sampling was limited to blood, and TCR repertoires in tissue likely differ from TCR repertoires in blood. When a handful of donors were compared, the shared fraction of clonotypes was around 4.6% for naive CD4, around 4% for naive CD8, more than 2% for memory CD4, and about 0.36% for memory CD8. Even with the large sequencing depth, rarefaction of the sorted-subset datasets indicated that sequencing was incomplete.

The sample taken for sequencing was memory CD4+ T cells sorted from blood. The sample's cell subset or site label, decoded: CD45RA-negative fraction. The receptor's source is a man aged 18-30 years in good health. The V gene is TRBV30 and the J gene is TRBJ1-6, with TRBD1 matching 11 junction bases. The DNA is TGTGCCTGGAGTGGCATCCTTTGGGACAGGGGGGTGCAGCCCTATAATTCACCCCTCCACTTT. Translation gives CAWSGILWDRGVQPYNSPLHF.